This is a list of T cell receptor beta chains from one sample in a study of CD4+ T cells in melanoma. TCRdb's table, derived via immunoSEQ multiplex PCR, lists solely in-frame clones and lacks some. The sample holds 13,000 to 15,000 clones; approximately 71% are singletons and the top ten take 18%. Sample: cells from a culture (not recorded whether cultured in vitro). The receptors originated from a human donor with melanoma. Each CDR3 is given with its conserved first and last residue. A D gene is named only where the DNA matches it firmly. Size is stated for part of the rows, as once, few or many counts, or as a class when the clone is expanded.

J gene	D gene	clone size	V gene	CDR3 DNA	CDR3 protein
TRBJ1-4	.	.	TRBV19	TGTGCCAGTATAGGGTCGAGAGAAAAACTGTTTTTT	CASIGSREKLFF
TRBJ1-6	.	few	TRBV7-9	TGTGCCAGCAGCTTGGGGCAGGGATTCTATAATTCACCCCTCCACTTT	CASSLGQGFYNSPLHF
TRBJ1-1	.	once	TRBV2	TGTGCCAGCGGTCCGGACATGCTTGCTGAAGCTTTCTTT	CASGPDMLAEAFF
TRBJ2-3	.	.	TRBV2	TGTGCCAGCTCCATCACAGATACGCAGTATTTT	CASSITDTQYF
TRBJ1-3	.	.	TRBV19	TGTGCCAGTAGTTTCCGTACTGCGGGGCGGAACACCATATATTTT	CASSFRTAGRNTIYF
TRBJ2-7	.	.	TRBV7-8	TGTGCCAGCAGCTTCTCCAGCCTCTACGAGCAGTACTTC	CASSFSSLYEQYF
TRBJ1-5	TRBD1	.	TRBV10-2	TGCGCCAGCATGAATGGACAGGTGGGGTATCAGCCCCAGCATTTT	CASMNGQVGYQPQHF
TRBJ1-1	TRBD1	.	TRBV7-9	TGTGCCAGCAGCTCCTGGGGACAGGGGAACACTGAAGCTTTCTTT	CASSSWGQGNTEAFF
TRBJ2-5	.	.	TRBV7-9	TGTGCCAGCAGCCTTATCGAGACACGGTGGGGGGCCCAGTACTTC	CASSLIETRWGAQYF
TRBJ2-3	.	.	TRBV5-1	TGCGCCAGCAGCTCCTCACAAGTACTACCCGATACGCAGTATTTT	CASSSSQVLPDTQYF
TRBJ1-4	.	.	TRBV9	TGTGCCAGCAGCGCCTCTCCCGTCGGGAGTGAAAAACTGTTTTTT	CASSASPVGSEKLFF
TRBJ1-3	.	few	TRBV5-1	TGCGCCAGCACCGACCCGGGTGGACCTGGAAACACCATATATTTT	CASTDPGGPGNTIYF
TRBJ2-2	.	.	TRBV6-1	TGTGCCAGCAGTGAACGGGGACAAGCCACCGGGGAGCTGTTTTTT	CASSERGQATGELFF
TRBJ2-7	TRBD1	few	TRBV10-1	TGCGCCAGCAGTGGCCCCGGGACAGGGGCCTACGAGCAGTACTTC	CASSGPGTGAYEQYF
TRBJ2-1	.	.	TRBV4-1	TGCGCCAGCAGCCAAGAGGGGACTTACCTGGCGGGCAATGAGCAGTTCTTC	CASSQEGTYLAGNEQFF
TRBJ2-7	TRBD1	.	TRBV7-9	TGTGCCAGCACCCTGGACAGGGCCGAGCAGTACTTC	CASTLDRAEQYF
TRBJ2-5	.	.	TRBV5-1	TGCGCCAGCAGCTTGGCCGGGACTCCCGGAGCGACCCAGTACTTC	CASSLAGTPGATQYF
TRBJ1-2	.	.	TRBV19	TGTGCCAGTAGTATGGAGACAAGCTATGGCTACACCTTC	CASSMETSYGYTF